The clone carrying this T cell receptor beta chain was found many times. TCR beta CDR3 regions were amplified from RNA. TCR CDR3 regions were first amplified by RT-PCR with HTBI primers. TCRdb analysed the multiplex PCR reads with MiXCR anew, one entry per CDR3 protein. The top ten hold roughly 24% of the sample, which has about 350,000 distinct CDR3 sequences, around 13% seen once. The entry originates in a study of T cells in Graves' hyperthyroidism and ophthalmopathy. This CDR3 is 13 amino acids long. Trimming cost V 3 bases and J 6 bases, with 9 bases left between them. Per the germline V gene, CDR1 is LNHNV and CDR2 is YYDKDF (reference sequence).

The chain combines TRBV15 with TRBJ2-1, with no clear D. Input material: blood. The TCR comes from a woman aged 25-40 years with Graves' hyperthyroidism. The CDR3 DNA follows: TGTGCCACCAGCAGTGTTCCCAGCAATGAGCAGTTCTTC. Translating it yields CATSSVPSNEQFF.